The following is a TCR beta chain sequence with its context. These data belong to a study of blood T cell repertoires in COVID-19. Measured with immunoSEQ multiplex PCR; TCRdb has only the in-frame clones, and not every one. This sample has 200,000 to 250,000 clones, with 75% to 90% found just once. The TCR sequence derives from a man aged 50 to 59 who had been exposed to COVID-19. The sequenced sample consisted of PBMCs or T cells enriched from blood (not recorded which).

The CDR3 sequence: CASSLPGQGDSPLHF. CDR3 bases: TGTGCCAGCAGCCTACCGGGACAGGGTGATTCACCCCTCCACTTT. The chain links TRBV4-2 to TRBJ1-6; 9 nucleotides agree with TRBD1. V lost 4 bases, J lost 8 bases, and 6 bases stayed unmatched. Germline CDR1 and CDR2: LGHNA and YNFKEQ. The CDR3 extends over 15 amino acids.